This T cell receptor (beta chain) was captured in a study of T cells in Graves' hyperthyroidism and ophthalmopathy. This sample holds PBMCs from roughly 10 ml fresh peripheral blood. The investigators amplified TCR beta CDR3 regions from RNA transcripts. When the TCR CDR3 underwent first-round RT-PCR, the HTBI primer set was used. MiXCR, run by TCRdb on the multiplex PCR reads, gives a single entry per CDR3 protein. The table shows about 480,000 distinct CDR3 sequences, with approximately 25% occurring only once. This clonotype was recorded many times. Germline lookup yields CDR1 SGHRS and CDR2 YFSETQ. Trimming took 2 bases from V and 3 from J, leaving 11 bases between them. The CDR3 is 14 amino acids.

The sequence was obtained from a woman younger than 45 with Graves' ophthalmopathy. Sequenced sample: blood. The chain has TRBV5-1 and TRBJ1-1; D is ambiguous. The CDR3 bases are TGCGCCAGCAGCTTCGAGGGAGCGGACACTGAAGCTTTCTTT. This sequence encodes CASSFEGADTEAFF.